This record covers a single T cell receptor beta chain. Its antigen is not known. The same CDR3 is also encoded by other DNA sequences in this sample. This record comes from a study of OX40 agonist ivuxolimab in advanced cancers. Across the study: Partial responses were observed in three patients, of whom one had hepatocellular carcinoma and two had cutaneous melanoma.

TCRdb's table, derived via immunoSEQ multiplex PCR, lists solely in-frame clones and lacks some. The table has 55,000 to 75,000 clones, around 90% seen once. Baseline, cycle 4 day 1, and cycle 7 day 1 were the blood sampling points. General study findings and limits: CD8+ T cells showed, on average, more clonal expansion than CD4+ cells. Undetermined was the antigen specificity of the expanded peripheral T cells.

The CDR3 loop spans 13 amino acids. Germline assignment: CDR1 MNHEY and CDR2 SMNVEV (reference sequence). The V and J ends lost 3 bases and 4 bases, in that order; junction bases with no gene match: 2. The TCR was taken from an adult with an advanced solid tumor such as melanoma, head and neck, liver or kidney cancer. This material consisted of CD4+ or CD8+ T cells sorted from blood, taken in a trial of the OX40 agonist ivuxolimab. The chain carries TRBV27 and TRBJ2-7; 8 nucleotides align to TRBD2. The CDR3 region has the DNA TGTGCCAGCAGTTTGGGGACTAGATACGAGCAGTACTTC. Protein product: CASSLGTRYEQYF.